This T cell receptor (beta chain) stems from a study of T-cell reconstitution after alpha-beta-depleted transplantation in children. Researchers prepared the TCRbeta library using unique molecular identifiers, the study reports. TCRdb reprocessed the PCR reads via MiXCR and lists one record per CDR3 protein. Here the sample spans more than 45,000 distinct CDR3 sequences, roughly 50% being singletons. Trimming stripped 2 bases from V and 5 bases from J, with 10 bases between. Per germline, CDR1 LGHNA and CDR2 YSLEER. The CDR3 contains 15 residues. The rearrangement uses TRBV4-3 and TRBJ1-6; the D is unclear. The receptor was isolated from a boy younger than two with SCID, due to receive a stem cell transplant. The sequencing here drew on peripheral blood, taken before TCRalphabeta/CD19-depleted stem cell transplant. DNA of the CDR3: TGCGCCAGCAGCCAACACGGCCGGGATAATTCACCCCTCCACTTT. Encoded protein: CASSQHGRDNSPLHF.